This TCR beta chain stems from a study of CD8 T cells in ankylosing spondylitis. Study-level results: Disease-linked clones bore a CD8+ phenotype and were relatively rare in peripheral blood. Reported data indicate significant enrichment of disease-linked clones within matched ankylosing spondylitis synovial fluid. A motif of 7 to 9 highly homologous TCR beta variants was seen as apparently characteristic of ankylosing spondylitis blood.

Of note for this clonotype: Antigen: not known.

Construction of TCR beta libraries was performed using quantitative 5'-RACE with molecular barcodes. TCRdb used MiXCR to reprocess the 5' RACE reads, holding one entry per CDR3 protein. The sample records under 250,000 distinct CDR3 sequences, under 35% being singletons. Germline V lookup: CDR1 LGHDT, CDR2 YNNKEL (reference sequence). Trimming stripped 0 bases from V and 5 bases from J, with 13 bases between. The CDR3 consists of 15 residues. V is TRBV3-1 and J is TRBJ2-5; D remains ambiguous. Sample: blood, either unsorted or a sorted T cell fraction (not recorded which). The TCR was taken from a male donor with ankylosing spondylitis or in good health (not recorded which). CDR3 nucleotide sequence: TGTGCCAGCAGCCAAGATCCGCACGGACGGGAGACCCAGTACTTC. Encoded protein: CASSQDPHGRETQYF.